This entry lists 28 T cell receptor beta chains sequenced from one sample in a study of T cell responses to AZD1222 COVID-19 vaccine. Some clones are missing from TCRdb's copy, which holds only in-frame ones; the method was immunoSEQ multiplex PCR. The table shows 90,000 to 100,000 clones, with roughly nine tenths occurring only once. The specimen comprised peripheral blood, sampled on day 0 of AZD1222 vaccination. The source is an adult in good health.

The rearrangement joins TRBV7-2 to TRBJ1-1, with 8 nucleotides matching TRBD1. V shed 2 bases and J 5 bases; nucleotides not matched to a gene: 4. The CDR3 is 14 amino acids. CDR1 and CDR2 from the germline V gene are SGHTA and FQGNSA. The CDR3 DNA sequence: TGTGCCAGCAGCTTAAGAACAGGGGGGACTGAAGCTTTCTTT. This translates into CASSLRTGGTEAFF.

This chain uses TRBV30 with TRBJ1-6; no reliable D call. V lost 5 bases and J 5 bases, leaving 13 bases between the germline ends. The CDR3 is 14 residues long. Germline loops: CDR1 GTSNPN, CDR2 SVGIG (reference sequence). The CDR3 region is CAWGGPTNNSPLHF. CDR3 DNA sequence: TGTGCCTGGGGCGGACCGACGAATAATTCACCCCTCCACTTT.

The chain links TRBV5-4 to TRBJ1-6; D gene unclear. The CDR3 sequence is 16 residues long. CDR1 is SGHNT and CDR2 is YYREEE in the germline V gene (reference sequence). V was pared by 4 bases and J by 6 bases, with 17 bases between. This chain's CDR3 is CASSPNPSSGNSPLHF. The CDR3 nucleotides are TGTGCCAGCAGCCCAAACCCCAGCTCGGGTAATTCACCCCTCCACTTT.

This chain connects TRBV27 to TRBJ1-2, with a weak D call TRBD1 (5 bases). V was clipped by 5 bases and J by 1 base, with 11 bases between them. The CDR3 is made up of 14 amino acids. Germline CDR1 and CDR2: MNHEY and SMNVEV (reference sequence). CDR3 coding DNA: TGTGCCAGCAGTCACAGGAGTGATAACTATGGCTACACCTTC. Its translation: CASSHRSDNYGYTF.

V gene TRBV5-1 combines with J gene TRBJ1-2; weak D call: TRBD1 (6 bases). The CDR3 length is 17 residues. Trimming stripped 4 bases from V and 2 bases from J, with 21 bases between. The V gene's germline CDR1 is SGHRS and CDR2 YFSETQ. CDR3 region: CASSPGGSGALNYGYTF. The CDR3 coding sequence is TGCGCCAGCAGCCCGGGGGGCTCGGGGGCGCTGAACTATGGCTACACCTTC.

The chain joins TRBV14 to TRBJ1-2, with D maybe TRBD1 (5 bases). Looked up from germline, CDR1 is SGHDN and CDR2 is FVKESK. The V gene lost 4 bases and the J gene lost 4 bases, with 16 bases spanning the gap. This CDR3 is built from 15 residues. This chain's CDR3 is CASSPQEAGSYGYTF. The CDR3 region has the DNA TGTGCCAGCAGCCCACAGGAAGCGGGTAGCTATGGCTACACCTTC.

The rearrangement uses TRBV27 and TRBJ2-3, with TRBD2 matching 12 bases. Germline-derived CDR1 and CDR2 are MNHEY and SMNVEV (reference sequence). This CDR3 is built from 16 residues. V shed 6 bases and J 0 bases; nucleotides not matched to a gene: 4. Here the CDR3 reads CASRHTSGGSTDTQYF. The CDR3 region has the DNA TGTGCCAGCAGGCATACTAGCGGGGGGAGCACAGATACGCAGTATTTT.

The chain combines TRBV27 with TRBJ2-2; D perhaps matches TRBD2 (5 bases). V dropped 6 bases and J dropped 1 base, with 12 bases sitting between them. The CDR3 length is 15 residues. Germline V gene data show CDR1 as MNHEY and CDR2 as SMNVEV (reference sequence). The CDR3 DNA reads TGTGCCAGCAGCGAACAACTAGGGAACACCGGGGAGCTGTTTTTT. This codes for CASSEQLGNTGELFF.

The V gene is TRBV18, the J gene TRBJ1-5, with 7 bases aligning to TRBD1. The CDR3 extends over 16 amino acids. Germline CDR1 is KGHSH and CDR2 is LQKENI. V trimming: 3 bases; J trimming: 7 bases; junction bases outside the gene matches: 12. The CDR3 DNA reads TGTGCCAGCTCACCCCTACACCGACAGGGCGGCCAGCCCCAGCATTTT. Encoded protein: CASSPLHRQGGQPQHF.

This clone was counted between two and nine times. The chain has TRBV6-5 and TRBJ1-3, with D hard to call. The ends were cut back, 0 bases at V and 0 bases at J, with 6 bases in the middle. The CDR3 sequence is 15 residues long. CDR1 is MNHEY, CDR2 SVGAGI, per germline. The CDR3 loop is CASSYSWASGNTIYF. The CDR3 bases are TGTGCCAGCAGTTACTCGTGGGCCTCTGGAAACACCATATATTTT.

This chain uses TRBV27 with TRBJ2-2; D is unclear. Germline CDR1 and CDR2: MNHEY and SMNVEV (reference sequence). Between the trimmed V and J ends, which lost 7 bases and 0 bases, there was a span of 12 bases. This CDR3 has 15 amino acids. This CDR3 is CASTSGTPNTGELFF. The CDR3 DNA is TGTGCCAGCACGTCCGGTACGCCGAACACCGGGGAGCTGTTTTTT.

The rearrangement uses TRBV28 and TRBJ2-3; possibly TRBD1 for D (6 bases). Germline V gene lookup returns CDR1 MDHEN and CDR2 SYDVKM. The CDR3 has 18 residues. Trimming removed 8 bases at V and 6 bases at J, with 30 bases between. The CDR3 nucleotides read TGTGCCAGCCCTCAGTTAAGACGACAGGTGGTAATTTCGGATACGCAGTATTTT. Amino acids: CASPQLRRQVVISDTQYF.

The chain employs TRBV24-1 and TRBJ1-5; possibly TRBD1 for D (5 bases). The CDR3 covers 13 residues. Deletions cut 7 bases from V and 5 bases from J, with 11 bases between. Germline V lookup: CDR1 KGHDR, CDR2 SFDVKD. This CDR3 reads CATRPQGDQPQHF. In DNA, the CDR3 is TGTGCCACCAGGCCTCAGGGAGATCAGCCCCAGCATTTT.

The J gene is TRBJ1-2, the V gene TRBV2, with no clear D. Trimming shortened V by 0 bases and J by 4 bases, and 15 bases separated the two germline ends. The CDR3 is 16 amino acids. Germline CDR1 reads SNHLY; CDR2 reads FYNNEI. The CDR3 coding sequence is TGTGCCAGCAGTGAAGCGTCGACAAGGCCGGGCTATGGCTACACCTTC. It translates to CASSEASTRPGYGYTF.

The chain couples TRBV6-5 to TRBJ1-1, with 7 bases matching TRBD1. CDR3 size: 14 residues. Germline loops: CDR1 MNHEY, CDR2 SVGAGI. The J segment lost 6 bases and the V segment lost 8 bases, leaving 12 bases of the junction unmatched. CDR3 nucleotide sequence: TGTGCCAGCCAACAGGGGCGGGGGAGCGCTGAAGCTTTCTTT. It translates to CASQQGRGSAEAFF.

The chain has TRBV18 and TRBJ2-7, with D possibly matching TRBD2 (7 bases). The CDR3 sequence is 13 residues long. The V end was cut by 5 bases, the J end by 4 bases, with 12 bases between. Germline CDR1 KGHSH, CDR2 LQKENI. DNA for the CDR3: TGTGCCAGCTCAAGGGGGGGGAGTTACGAGCAGTACTTC. Encoded protein: CASSRGGSYEQYF.

The chain uses TRBV29-1 and TRBJ1-2, with D uncertain. V lost 5 bases and J 3 bases, leaving 13 bases between the germline ends. This CDR3 is 13 amino acids long. In germline, CDR1 is SQVTM, CDR2 ANQGSEA. CDR3 bases: TGCAGCGTTCTAGGCAGGTTGTACTATGGCTACACCTTC. It codes for CSVLGRLYYGYTF.

The chain is built from TRBV29-1 and TRBJ1-2, with D tentatively TRBD1 (5 bases). The germline V gene encodes CDR1 SQVTM and CDR2 ANQGSEA. The CDR3 has 12 residues. The germline V and J ends were trimmed by 7 bases and 8 bases, with 17 bases remaining between them. The CDR3 nucleotides are TGCAGCGCCTCGGAGGAGGGACGCGGCTACACCTTC. Translating it yields CSASEEGRGYTF.

J is TRBJ1-6 and V is TRBV10-3, with a possible D match to TRBD1 (6 bases). Germline V gene data show CDR1 as ENHRY and CDR2 as SYGVKD. Trimming pared 9 bases from V and 14 bases from J, leaving 20 bases between. The CDR3 contains 13 residues. The CDR3 region is CAIRDTNPGALHF. The CDR3 nucleotides are TGTGCCATACGGGACACTAACCCGGGGGCCCTCCACTTT.

The chain couples TRBV6-1 to TRBJ2-3; D uncertain. V lost 2 bases, J lost 3 bases, and 15 bases lay in between. Germline V gives CDR1 MNHNS, CDR2 SASEGT. The CDR3 spans 16 residues. CDR3 region: CASSERPAPATDTQYF. The CDR3 DNA is TGTGCCAGCAGTGAAAGGCCCGCGCCAGCAACAGATACGCAGTATTTT.

The chain joins TRBV18 to TRBJ2-3; D tentatively fits TRBD1 or TRBD2 (7 bases each). The CDR3 covers 14 residues. Germline CDR1 and CDR2: KGHSH and LQKENI. Trimming removed 11 bases from V and 6 bases from J, with 21 bases in between. The CDR3 bases are TGTGCCGCTGGGAGGGGACAGCTGCTGGATACGCAGTATTTT. It codes for CAAGRGQLLDTQYF.

The V call is TRBV29-1, the J call TRBJ2-7; D is ambiguous. Germline CDR1 SQVTM, CDR2 ANQGSEA. V gave up 4 bases and J gave up 2 bases, with 6 bases separating them. This CDR3 spans 11 amino acids. The CDR3 loop is CSVGVAYEQYF. CDR3 DNA: TGCAGCGTTGGGGTAGCCTACGAGCAGTACTTC.

The CDR3: CASSLGTLETQYF. CDR3 bases: TGCGCCAGCAGCCTCGGGACTCTAGAGACCCAGTACTTC. The V and J genes are TRBV4-1 and TRBJ2-5; the D gene is possibly TRBD2 (6 bases). The CDR3 is made up of 13 amino acids. From germline, CDR1 is MGHRA and CDR2 YSYEKL. The V gene lost 4 bases and the J gene lost 4 bases, with 10 bases spanning the gap.

The V and J genes are TRBV11-3 and TRBJ2-1; no clear D gene. The V end lost 4 bases, the J end lost 4 bases, and 11 bases lay between the germline ends. Germline V lookup: CDR1 SGHNT, CDR2 YENEEA. This CDR3 comprises 14 residues. CDR3 coding DNA: TGTGCCAGCAGCTCTAACTCGGAATACAATGAGCAGTTCTTC. It codes for CASSSNSEYNEQFF.

The chain employs TRBV21-1 and TRBJ2-2; TRBD1 reflects the table's D call only, with no check against the DNA. TRBV21-1 represents a pseudogene. The CDR3 is 14 residues long. The CDR3 DNA sequence: TGTGCCAGCATTTCAGACAAGAACACCGGGGAGCTGTTTTTT. It is translated as CASISDKNTGELFF.

This chain connects TRBV3-1 (or the pseudogene TRBV3-2) to TRBJ2-1, with TRBD2 matching 9 bases. CDR1 and CDR2 from the germline V gene are LGHDT and YNNKEL (reference sequence). The ends lost 0 bases at V and 4 bases at J; junction bases unmatched: 4. This CDR3 spans 16 amino acids. The CDR3 nucleotides are TGTGCCAGCAGCCAAGATTTCGCGGGGGGGTACAATGAGCAGTTCTTC. Protein: CASSQDFAGGYNEQFF.

The table lists this clone with a count of one. This chain joins TRBV7-2 and TRBJ2-1; no definite D call. V gave up 1 base and J gave up 6 bases, with 7 bases separating them. Per the germline V gene, CDR1 is SGHTA and CDR2 is FQGNSA. This CDR3 comprises 13 residues. This CDR3 is CASSLEWSNEQFF. The CDR3 DNA follows: TGTGCCAGCAGCTTAGAATGGAGCAATGAGCAGTTCTTC.

The chain uses TRBV7-9 and TRBJ1-4; possible D gene TRBD1, 6 bases. The CDR3 extends over 17 amino acids. Germline values: CDR1 SEHNR, CDR2 FQNEAQ (reference sequence). Trimming left V 3 bases short and J 0 bases short, with 14 bases between. This chain's CDR3 is CASSFSRGDSTNEKLFF. In nucleotides, the CDR3 is TGTGCCAGCAGCTTCTCCAGGGGAGACTCAACTAATGAAAAACTGTTTTTT.